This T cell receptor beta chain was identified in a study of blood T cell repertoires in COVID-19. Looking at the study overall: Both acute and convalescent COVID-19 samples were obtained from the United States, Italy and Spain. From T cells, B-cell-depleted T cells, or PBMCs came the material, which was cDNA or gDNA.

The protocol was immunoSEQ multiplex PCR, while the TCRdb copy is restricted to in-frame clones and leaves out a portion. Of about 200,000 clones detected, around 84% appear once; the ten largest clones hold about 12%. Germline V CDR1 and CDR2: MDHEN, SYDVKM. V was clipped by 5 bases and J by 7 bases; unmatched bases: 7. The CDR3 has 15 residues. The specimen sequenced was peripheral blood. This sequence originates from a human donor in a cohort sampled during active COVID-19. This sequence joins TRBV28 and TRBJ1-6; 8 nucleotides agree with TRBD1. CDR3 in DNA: TGTGCCAGCAGTAGACAGGGGCTCTGGAATTCACCCCTCCACTTT. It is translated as CASSRQGLWNSPLHF.